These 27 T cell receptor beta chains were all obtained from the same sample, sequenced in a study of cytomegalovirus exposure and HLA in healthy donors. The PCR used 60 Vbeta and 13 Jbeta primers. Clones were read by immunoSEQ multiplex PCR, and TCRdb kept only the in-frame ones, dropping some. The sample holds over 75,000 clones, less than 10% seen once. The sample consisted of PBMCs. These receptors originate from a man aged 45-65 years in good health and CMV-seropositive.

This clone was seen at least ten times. The CDR3 DNA is TGTGCCAGTAGTGTCGCGGGGGGCACTGAAGCTTTCTTT. Its protein product is CASSVAGGTEAFF. The chain carries TRBV19 and TRBJ1-1; D possibly corresponds to TRBD1 (5 bases). The CDR3 consists of 13 residues. Germline loops: CDR1 LNHDA, CDR2 SQIVND (reference sequence). With 5 bases removed from V and 4 bases from J, the gap between germline ends came to 11 bases.

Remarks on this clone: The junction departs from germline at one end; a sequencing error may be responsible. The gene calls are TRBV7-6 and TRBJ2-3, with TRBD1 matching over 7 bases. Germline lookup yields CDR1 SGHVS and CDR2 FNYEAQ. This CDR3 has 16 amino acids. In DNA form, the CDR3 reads TGTGCCAGCAGCTTTGGGACAGCATCTAGCACAGATACGCGGTATTTT. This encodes CASSFGTASSTDTRYF.

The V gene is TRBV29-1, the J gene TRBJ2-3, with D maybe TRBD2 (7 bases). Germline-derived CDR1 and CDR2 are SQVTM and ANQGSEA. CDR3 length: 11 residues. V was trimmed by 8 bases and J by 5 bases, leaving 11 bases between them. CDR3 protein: CSSRGGDTQYF. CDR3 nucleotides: TGCAGCTCAAGGGGGGGAGATACGCAGTATTTT.

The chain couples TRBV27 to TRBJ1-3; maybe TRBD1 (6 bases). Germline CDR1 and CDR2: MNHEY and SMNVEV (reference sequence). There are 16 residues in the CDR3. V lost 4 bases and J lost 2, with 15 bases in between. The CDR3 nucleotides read TGTGCCAGCAGTTCCAACCTGGGGGGGCCTGGAAACACCATATATTTT. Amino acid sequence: CASSSNLGGPGNTIYF.

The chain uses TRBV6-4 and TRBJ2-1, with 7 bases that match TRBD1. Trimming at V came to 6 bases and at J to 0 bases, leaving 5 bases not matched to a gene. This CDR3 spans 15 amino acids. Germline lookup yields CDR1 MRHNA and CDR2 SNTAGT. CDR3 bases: TGTGCCAGCAGCCCGGGACAGAGCTCCTACAATGAGCAGTTCTTC. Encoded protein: CASSPGQSSYNEQFF.

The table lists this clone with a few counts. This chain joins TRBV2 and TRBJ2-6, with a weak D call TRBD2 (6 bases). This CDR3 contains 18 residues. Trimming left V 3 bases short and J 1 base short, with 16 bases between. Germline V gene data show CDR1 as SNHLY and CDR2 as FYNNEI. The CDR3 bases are TGTGCCAGCAGTGATCTCCGGCAGGGAGGTTCTGGGGCCAACGTCCTGACTTTC. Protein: CASSDLRQGGSGANVLTF.

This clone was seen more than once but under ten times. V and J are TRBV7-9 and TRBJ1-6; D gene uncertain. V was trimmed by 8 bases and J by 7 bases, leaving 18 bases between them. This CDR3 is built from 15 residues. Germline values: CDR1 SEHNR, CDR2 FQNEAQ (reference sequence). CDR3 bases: TGTGCCAGCGCCCCGGGAACCGCTGGGAATTCACCCCTCCACTTT. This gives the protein CASAPGTAGNSPLHF.

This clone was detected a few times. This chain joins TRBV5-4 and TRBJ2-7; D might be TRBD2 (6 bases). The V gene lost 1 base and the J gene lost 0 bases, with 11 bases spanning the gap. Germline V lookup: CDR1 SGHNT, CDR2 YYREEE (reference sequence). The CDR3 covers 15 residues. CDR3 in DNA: TGTGCCAGCAGCTTGTGGCGGGACGACTCCTACGAGCAGTACTTC. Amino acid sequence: CASSLWRDDSYEQYF.

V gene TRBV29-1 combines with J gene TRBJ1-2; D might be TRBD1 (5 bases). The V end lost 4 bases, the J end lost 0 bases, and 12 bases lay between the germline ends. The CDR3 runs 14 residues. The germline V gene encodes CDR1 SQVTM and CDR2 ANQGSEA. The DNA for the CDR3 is TGCAGCGTTGTTGGGGCGCCACCTAACTATGGCTACACCTTC. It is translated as CSVVGAPPNYGYTF.

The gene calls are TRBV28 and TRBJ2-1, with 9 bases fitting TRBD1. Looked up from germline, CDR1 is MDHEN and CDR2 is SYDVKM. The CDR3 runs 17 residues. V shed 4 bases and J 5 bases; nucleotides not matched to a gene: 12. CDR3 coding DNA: TGTGCCAGCAGTTCCGGGGCCGGGACAGGGCGAGACAATGAGCAGTTCTTC. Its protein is CASSSGAGTGRDNEQFF.

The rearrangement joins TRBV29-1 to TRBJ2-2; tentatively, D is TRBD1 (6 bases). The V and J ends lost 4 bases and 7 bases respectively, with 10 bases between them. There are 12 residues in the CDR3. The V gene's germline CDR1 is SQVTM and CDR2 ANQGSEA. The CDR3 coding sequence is TGCAGCGTTGTCAGGGGTGGCGGGGAGCTGTTTTTT. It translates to CSVVRGGGELFF.

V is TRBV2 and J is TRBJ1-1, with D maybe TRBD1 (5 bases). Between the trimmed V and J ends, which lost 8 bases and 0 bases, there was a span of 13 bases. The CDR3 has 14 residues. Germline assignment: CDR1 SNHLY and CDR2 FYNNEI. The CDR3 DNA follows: TGTGCCAGCTCCCTTATGACAGTGAACACTGAAGCTTTCTTT. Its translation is CASSLMTVNTEAFF.

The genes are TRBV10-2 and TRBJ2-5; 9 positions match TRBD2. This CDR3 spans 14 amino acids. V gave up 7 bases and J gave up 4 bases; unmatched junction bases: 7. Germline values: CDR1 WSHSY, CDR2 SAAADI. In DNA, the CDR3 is TGCGCCAGCACGGCGGGAGGGCCAGGAGAGACCCAGTACTTC. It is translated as CASTAGGPGETQYF.

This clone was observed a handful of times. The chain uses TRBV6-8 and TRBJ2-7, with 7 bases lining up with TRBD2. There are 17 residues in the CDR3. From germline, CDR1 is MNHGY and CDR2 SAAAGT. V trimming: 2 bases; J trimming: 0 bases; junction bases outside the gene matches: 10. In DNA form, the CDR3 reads TGTGCCAGCAGTTACCCCAAACTAGCGCCGAGCTCCTACGAGCAGTACTTC. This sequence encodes CASSYPKLAPSSYEQYF.

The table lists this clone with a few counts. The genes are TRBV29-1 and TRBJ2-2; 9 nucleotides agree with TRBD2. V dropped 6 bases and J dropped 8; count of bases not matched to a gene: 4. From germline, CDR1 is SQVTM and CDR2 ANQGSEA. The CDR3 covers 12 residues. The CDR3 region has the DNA TGCAGCGTCGCGACTAGCGGTGGGGAGCTGTTTTTT. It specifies CSVATSGGELFF.

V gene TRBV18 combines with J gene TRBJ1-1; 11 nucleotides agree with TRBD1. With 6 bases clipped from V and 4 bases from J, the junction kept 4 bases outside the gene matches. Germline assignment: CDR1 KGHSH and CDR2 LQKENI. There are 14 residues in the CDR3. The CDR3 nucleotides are TGTGCCAGCTCGTCCGGGACAGGGGGCACTGAAGCTTTCTTT. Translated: CASSSGTGGTEAFF.

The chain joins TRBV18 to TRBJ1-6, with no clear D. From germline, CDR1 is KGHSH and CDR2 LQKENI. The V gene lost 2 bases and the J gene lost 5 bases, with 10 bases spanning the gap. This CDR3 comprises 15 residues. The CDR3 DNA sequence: TGTGCCAGCTCACCAGAGGGTGTCAATAATTCACCCCTCCACTTT. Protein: CASSPEGVNNSPLHF.

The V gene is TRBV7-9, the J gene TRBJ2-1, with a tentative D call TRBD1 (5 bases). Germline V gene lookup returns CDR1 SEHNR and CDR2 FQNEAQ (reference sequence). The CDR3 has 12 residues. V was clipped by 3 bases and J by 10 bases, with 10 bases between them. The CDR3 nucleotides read TGTGCCAGCAGCTTTTTAGGGGTCGAGCAGTTCTTC. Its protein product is CASSFLGVEQFF.

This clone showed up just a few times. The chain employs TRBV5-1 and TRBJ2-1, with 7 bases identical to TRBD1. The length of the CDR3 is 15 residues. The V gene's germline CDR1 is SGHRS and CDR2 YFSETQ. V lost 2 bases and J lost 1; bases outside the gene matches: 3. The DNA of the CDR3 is TGCGCCAGCAGCTTAACAGGGGAGTCCTACAATGAGCAGTTCTTC. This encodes CASSLTGESYNEQFF.

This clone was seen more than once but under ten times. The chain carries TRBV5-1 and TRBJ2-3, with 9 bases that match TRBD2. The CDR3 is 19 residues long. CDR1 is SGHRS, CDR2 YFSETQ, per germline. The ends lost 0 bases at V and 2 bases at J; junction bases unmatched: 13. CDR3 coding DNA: TGCGCCAGCAGCTTGGGTGGTACGACTAGCGGATTCTACACAGATACGCAGTATTTT. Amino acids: CASSLGGTTSGFYTDTQYF.

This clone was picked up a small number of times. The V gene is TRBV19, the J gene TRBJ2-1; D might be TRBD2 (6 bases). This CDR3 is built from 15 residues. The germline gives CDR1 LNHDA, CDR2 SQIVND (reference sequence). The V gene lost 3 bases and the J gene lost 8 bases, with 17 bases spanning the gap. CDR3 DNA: TGTGCCAGTAGTATGGGGGGTCTAAGGTCCCATGAGCAGTTCTTC. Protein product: CASSMGGLRSHEQFF.

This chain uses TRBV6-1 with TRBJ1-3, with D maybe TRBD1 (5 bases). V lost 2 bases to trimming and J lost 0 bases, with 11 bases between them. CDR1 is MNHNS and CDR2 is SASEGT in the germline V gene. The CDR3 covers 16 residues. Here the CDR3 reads CASSEWGSSSGNTIYF. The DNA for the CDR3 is TGTGCCAGCAGTGAATGGGGCTCGAGCTCTGGAAACACCATATATTTT.

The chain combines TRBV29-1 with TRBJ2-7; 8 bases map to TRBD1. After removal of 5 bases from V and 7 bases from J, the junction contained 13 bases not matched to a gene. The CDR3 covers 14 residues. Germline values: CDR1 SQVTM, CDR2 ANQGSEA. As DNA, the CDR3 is TGCAGCGTTCGAGGGACAGGTGGATCTGGGGAGCAGTACTTC. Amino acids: CSVRGTGGSGEQYF.

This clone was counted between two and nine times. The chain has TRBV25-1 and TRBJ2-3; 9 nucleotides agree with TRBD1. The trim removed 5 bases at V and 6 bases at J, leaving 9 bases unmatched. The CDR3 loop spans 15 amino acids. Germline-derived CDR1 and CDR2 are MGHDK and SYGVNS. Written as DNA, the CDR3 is TGTGCCAGCAGTTTCCCTGGGACAGGGAAGGATACGCAGTATTTT. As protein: CASSFPGTGKDTQYF.

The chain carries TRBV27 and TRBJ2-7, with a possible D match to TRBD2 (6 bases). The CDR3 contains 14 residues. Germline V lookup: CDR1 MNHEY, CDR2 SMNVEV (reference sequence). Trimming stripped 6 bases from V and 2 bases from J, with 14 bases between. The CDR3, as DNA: TGTGCCAGCAGCCCCGTGGGAGGACCCTACGAGCAGTACTTC. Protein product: CASSPVGGPYEQYF.

CDR3 sequence (DNA): TGTGCCAGCAGCTTTCAGGGACAGGGGGCAGGCGAGCAGTACTTC. Amino acid sequence: CASSFQGQGAGEQYF. The gene calls are TRBV5-5 and TRBJ2-7; 12 nucleotides line up with TRBD1. Germline V CDR1 and CDR2: SGHKS, YYEKEE (reference sequence). The J segment lost 6 bases and the V segment lost 2 bases, leaving 6 bases of the junction unmatched. The CDR3 loop spans 15 amino acids.

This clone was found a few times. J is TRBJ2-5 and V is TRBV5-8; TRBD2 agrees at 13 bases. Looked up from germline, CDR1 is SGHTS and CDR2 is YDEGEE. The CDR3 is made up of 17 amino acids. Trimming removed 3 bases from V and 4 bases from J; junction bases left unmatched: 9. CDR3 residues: CASSSSGTSGVRETQYF. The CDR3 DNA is TGTGCCAGCAGCTCATCCGGGACTAGCGGGGTAAGAGAGACCCAGTACTTC.